Below are 26 T cell receptor beta chains sequenced from a single sample in a study of T cells after yellow fever vaccination. TCRdb analysed the 5' RACE reads with MiXCR anew, one entry per CDR3 protein. The data show 230,000 or so distinct CDR3 sequences, roughly 6.8% seen once. The sample was CD4+ T cells sorted from PBMCs, taken on the day of the yellow fever booster vaccination. These receptors all come from a man aged 30 to 45 who received the YFV17D yellow fever vaccine.

This clonotype came up many times. The rearrangement joins TRBV5-1 to TRBJ2-7, with D perhaps given as TRBD1 or TRBD2 (5 bases each). Germline V lookup: CDR1 SGHRS, CDR2 YFSETQ. With 3 bases removed from V and 1 base from J, the gap between germline ends came to 11 bases. The CDR3 sequence is 14 residues long. CDR3 sequence (DNA): TGCGCCAGCAGCTCCGGGACGGATTCCTACGAGCAGTACTTC. This translates into CASSSGTDSYEQYF.

The V call is TRBV7-8, the J call TRBJ2-3; the D is unclear. The V and J ends lost 5 bases and 6 bases respectively, with 15 bases between them. CDR1 and CDR2 (germline): SGHVS, FQNEAQ. The CDR3 is 14 amino acids. This CDR3 reads CASSRPKAGDTQYF. The CDR3 DNA follows: TGTGCCAGCAGCCGACCCAAGGCTGGGGATACGCAGTATTTT.

The chain joins TRBV9 to TRBJ2-2, with D perhaps matching TRBD2 (6 bases). Germline values: CDR1 SGDLS, CDR2 YYNGEE. This CDR3 has 14 amino acids. Trimming shortened V by 4 bases and J by 6 bases, and 13 bases separated the two germline ends. The CDR3 DNA reads TGTGCCAGCAGCCCGGAACCGGGGGCCGGGGAGCTGTTTTTT. It encodes CASSPEPGAGELFF.

This clonotype was found many times. The chain joins TRBV29-1 to TRBJ1-2; no definite D call. With 1 base removed from V and 0 bases from J, the gap between germline ends came to 0 bases. Per the germline V gene, CDR1 is SQVTM and CDR2 is ANQGSEA. This CDR3 is built from 11 residues. The CDR3: CSVEANYGYTF. For the CDR3, the DNA is TGCAGCGTTGAAGCTAACTATGGCTACACCTTC.

This clonotype was counted between two and nine times. This chain joins TRBV5-1 and TRBJ1-1, with D tentatively TRBD1 (6 bases). The germline V gene encodes CDR1 SGHRS and CDR2 YFSETQ. V lost 0 bases and J 4 bases, leaving 19 bases between the germline ends. CDR3 length: 17 amino acids. The CDR3 here is CASSLAPPGAASTEAFF. The CDR3 DNA reads TGCGCCAGCAGCTTGGCTCCCCCAGGGGCGGCGAGCACTGAAGCTTTCTTT.

This clonotype was detected ten times or more. The rearrangement links TRBV20-1 to TRBJ2-1; no clear D gene. The germline V gene has CDR1 DFQATT and CDR2 SNEGSKA (reference sequence). With 4 bases removed from V and 9 bases from J, the gap between germline ends came to 7 bases. The CDR3 covers 10 residues. The CDR3 here is CSAKLAEQFF. Here the CDR3 DNA reads TGCAGTGCTAAGTTAGCTGAGCAGTTCTTC.

The chain combines TRBV4-1 with TRBJ2-1; unclear D gene. The CDR3 consists of 17 residues. The V end was cut by 1 base, the J end by 3 bases, with 16 bases between. In germline, CDR1 is MGHRA, CDR2 YSYEKL. CDR3 amino acids: CASSQGPAYGFYNEQFF. The DNA of the CDR3 is TGCGCCAGCAGCCAAGGCCCAGCTTATGGTTTCTACAATGAGCAGTTCTTC.

This clonotype has a count of ten or more. The J gene is TRBJ2-1, the V gene TRBV9; 11 nucleotides match TRBD2. After removal of 2 bases from V and 8 bases from J, the junction contained 9 bases not matched to a gene. Germline CDR1 is SGDLS and CDR2 is YYNGEE. The CDR3 runs to 16 residues. The CDR3 DNA reads TGTGCCAGCAGCGTCAAACATAGCGGGAGGGCCGATGAGCAGTTCTTC. Its protein is CASSVKHSGRADEQFF.

In this sample, this clonotype turned up a few times. The chain employs TRBV7-9 and TRBJ2-2; D tentatively fits TRBD1 or TRBD2 (6 bases each). The V gene's germline CDR1 is SEHNR and CDR2 FQNEAQ (reference sequence). V was shortened by 10 bases and J by 2 bases, with 20 bases between the two germline ends. This CDR3 has 16 amino acids. CDR3 DNA: TGTGCCACGAAAATTCTGGAGGGGGTCAACACCGGGGAGCTGTTTTTT. This sequence encodes CATKILEGVNTGELFF.

The chain recombines TRBV20-1 with TRBJ2-1; 14 bases are shared with TRBD2. V lost 6 bases to trimming and J lost 6 bases; unmatched junction nucleotides: 13. Germline values: CDR1 DFQATT, CDR2 SNEGSKA (reference sequence). CDR3 length equals 17 residues. CDR3 in amino acids: CSASGGTSGRSSNEQFF. In nucleotides, the CDR3 is TGCAGTGCCTCTGGCGGGACTAGCGGGAGAAGTTCCAATGAGCAGTTCTTC.

The V gene is TRBV3-1, the J gene TRBJ1-1; no clear D. The germline V gene encodes CDR1 LGHDT and CDR2 YNNKEL (reference sequence). V was pared by 5 bases and J by 1 base, with 8 bases between. There are 13 residues in the CDR3. The CDR3 reads CASSRVENTEAFF. DNA of the CDR3: TGTGCCAGCAGCAGGGTGGAGAACACTGAAGCTTTCTTT.

This clonotype was seen many times. Written as DNA, the CDR3 is TGCAGTGCTAGAGGCGGAGCGGGGGGAGATACGCAGTATTTT. It translates to CSARGGAGGDTQYF. The chain carries TRBV20-1 and TRBJ2-3, with TRBD2 identical over 9 bases. This CDR3 spans 14 amino acids. Trimming took 1 base from V and 5 from J; bases not matched to a gene: 4. The germline gives CDR1 DFQATT, CDR2 SNEGSKA (reference sequence).

This clonotype occurred many times. The J gene is TRBJ2-7, the V gene TRBV7-2, with a tentative D call TRBD1 (7 bases). Germline CDR1 reads SGHTA; CDR2 reads FQGNSA. Trimming shortened V by 4 bases and J by 0 bases, and 13 bases separated the two germline ends. The length of the CDR3 is 15 residues. CDR3 protein: CASSSQGGLSYEQYF. CDR3 nucleotides: TGTGCCAGCAGCTCCCAGGGGGGCCTCTCCTACGAGCAGTACTTC.

This clonotype was seen at least ten times. V is TRBV29-1 and J is TRBJ1-2; D is uncertain. V was pared by 4 bases and J by 0 bases, with 15 bases between. This CDR3 is 15 amino acids long. From germline, CDR1 is SQVTM and CDR2 ANQGSEA. CDR3: CSVASPELSNYGYTF. The CDR3 bases are TGCAGCGTTGCCTCACCGGAGCTTTCTAACTATGGCTACACCTTC.

The chain links TRBV6-1 to TRBJ2-3; perhaps TRBD1 as D (6 bases). Germline V lookup: CDR1 MNHNS, CDR2 SASEGT. This CDR3 region has 17 residues. Trimming stripped 4 bases from V and 2 bases from J, with 19 bases between. CDR3 sequence: CASSGSNRAPDTDTQYF. CDR3 DNA sequence: TGTGCCAGCAGTGGAAGTAACAGGGCCCCAGACACAGATACGCAGTATTTT.

The rearrangement uses TRBV7-9 and TRBJ2-7; D ambiguous. Per the germline V gene, CDR1 is SEHNR and CDR2 is FQNEAQ (reference sequence). V lost 3 bases and J lost 2, with 8 bases in between. This CDR3 has 13 residues. CDR3 sequence: CASSFYQAYEQYF. In DNA form, the CDR3 reads TGTGCCAGCAGCTTCTACCAGGCCTACGAGCAGTACTTC.

For this clonotype: Given a much more abundant clone one base away, this may be a read error. The chain links TRBV5-6 to TRBJ2-2, with 15 bases that match TRBD2. The J segment lost 6 bases and the V segment lost 4 bases, leaving 7 bases of the junction unmatched. CDR1 and CDR2 (germline): SGHDT, YYEEEE. The CDR3 totals 17 residues. The CDR3 here is CASSHRTSGRVAGELFF. Written as DNA, the CDR3 is TGTGCCAGCAGCCACCGGACTAGCGGGAGGGTCGCCGGGGAGCTGTTTTTT.

This clonotype was picked up a small number of times. The chain couples TRBV30 to TRBJ2-1, with 14 bases lining up with TRBD2. The length of the CDR3 is 15 residues. Germline CDR1 reads GTSNPN; CDR2 reads SVGIG (reference sequence). Losses at the gene ends were 4 bases for V and 15 bases for J; bases not matched to a gene: 14. The CDR3: CAWNSNPGLAGDMFF. Here the CDR3 DNA reads TGTGCCTGGAATTCAAATCCGGGACTAGCGGGAGATATGTTCTTC.

Of note for this clonotype: This may come from a read error, since a much larger clone is one base off. The chain is built from TRBV5-1 and TRBJ2-5; 8 positions agree with TRBD1. Germline V CDR1 and CDR2: SGHRS, YFSETQ. V was clipped by 4 bases and J by 2 bases; unmatched bases: 4. CDR3 length: 14 residues. For the CDR3, the DNA is TGCGCCAGCAGCATAAGACAGGGGCAAGAGACCCAGTACTTC. This gives the protein CASSIRQGQETQYF.

This clonotype appeared many times. The chain recombines TRBV28 with TRBJ2-7; D is possibly TRBD2 (7 bases). The V and J ends lost 5 bases and 9 bases respectively, with 26 bases between them. This CDR3 spans 16 amino acids. Per germline, CDR1 MDHEN and CDR2 SYDVKM. The chain's CDR3 is CASSGGAGLWPFGQYF. DNA for the CDR3: TGTGCCAGCAGTGGGGGGGCTGGACTCTGGCCTTTTGGGCAGTACTTC.

This clonotype was seen a few times. The rearrangement uses TRBV7-2 and TRBJ2-7, with 7 positions matching TRBD2. J lost 0 bases, V lost 5 bases, and 1 base had no gene match. Germline values: CDR1 SGHTA, CDR2 FQGNSA. The length of the CDR3 is 13 residues. The CDR3 DNA sequence: TGTGCCAGCAGCACGGGGGGCTCCTACGAGCAGTACTTC. This translates into CASSTGGSYEQYF.

This clonotype has only a few counts. The V call is TRBV5-6, the J call TRBJ2-4; 11 bases line up with TRBD2. This CDR3 is built from 19 residues. V was pared by 0 bases and J by 6 bases, with 14 bases of the junction left unmatched. Per the germline V gene, CDR1 is SGHDT and CDR2 is YYEEEE. CDR3 region: CASSLGFSGRATPLNIQYF. In DNA, the CDR3 is TGTGCCAGCAGCTTGGGGTTTAGCGGGAGGGCCACACCATTAAACATTCAGTACTTC. The full variable domain, rest sourced from reference TRBV5-6 and TRBJ2-4, is DAGVTQSPTHLIKTRGQQVTLRCSPKSGHDTVSWYQQALGQGPQFIFQYYEEEERQRGNFPDRFSGHQFPNYSSELNVNALLLGDSALYLCASSLGFSGRATPLNIQYFGAGTRLSVL.

This clonotype occurred a few times. A clone one base away is much larger, so this may be a read error. The chain carries TRBV20-1 and TRBJ2-3; maybe TRBD1 (5 bases). Germline V gene data show CDR1 as DFQATT and CDR2 as SNEGSKA (reference sequence). CDR3 length equals 16 residues. As DNA, the CDR3 is TGCTGTGCTAGAGATTCTGGCAGGGATTACACAGATACGCAGTATTTT. Protein product: CCARDSGRDYTDTQYF.

This clonotype showed up just a few times. J is TRBJ1-2 and V is TRBV7-9; the match to TRBD1 covers 7 bases. This CDR3 comprises 16 residues. V dropped 5 bases and J dropped 0; count of bases not matched to a gene: 9. Germline CDR1 reads SEHNR; CDR2 reads FQNEAQ (reference sequence). In DNA, the CDR3 is TGTGCCAGCAGCCTGGACAGGACAAGATCTAACTATGGCTACACCTTC. The encoded protein is CASSLDRTRSNYGYTF.

At least ten counts were recorded for this clonotype. This chain links TRBV12-3 or TRBV12-4 with TRBJ2-1; D is possibly TRBD2 (6 bases). V lost 4 bases and J 4 bases, leaving 11 bases between the germline ends. This CDR3 contains 14 residues. The CDR3 here is CASSSTSGYNEQFF. As DNA, the CDR3 is TGTGCCAGCAGTTCGACTAGTGGGTACAATGAGCAGTTCTTC.

The table lists this clonotype with a few counts. The V and J genes are TRBV18 and TRBJ2-1; the D call may be TRBD1 or TRBD2 (5 bases each). V shed 2 bases and J shed 7 bases, with 9 bases lying between them. Germline loops: CDR1 KGHSH, CDR2 LQKENI. The length of the CDR3 is 13 residues. CDR3 in DNA: TGTGCCAGCTCACCAGGGACCCAAAATGAGCAGTTCTTC. Amino acid sequence: CASSPGTQNEQFF.